Listed here is a single T cell receptor (beta chain). Its recognized antigen is unknown. No much larger clonotype is one base removed from it; base qualities were not supplied. Including the terminal cysteine and phenylalanine, the CDR3 comprises 15 residues. Only the CDR3 portion is preserved as DNA: 45 bases, with reading frame beginning at the first base. The germline V gene specifies KGHDR as CDR1 and SFDVKD as CDR2. V was cut back by 5 bases and J by 1 base, leaving a gap of 13 bases between them. Genomic DNA was used as template for profiling of TCR beta VDJ combinations and CDR3 sequences. An Illumina HiSeq 2000 was used for TCR repertoire sequencing. The study's processing was this. TRBV/TRBJ rearrangement plots, CDR3 size and DJ length profiles, and Simpson's diversity index were used to assess repertoires. The most abundant DNA sequence in the deep sequencing data was defined as the immunodominant clone. CDR3 amino acid sequences were screened for sharing across subjects and were compared with published repertoires and the VDJdb database. TCRdb trimmed public reads at Q25 via fastp, called clones via MiXCR and kept in-frame beta chains. Every entry covers one CDR3 protein and lists the most common genes and DNA from its rows. These V and J calls derive from TCRdb rather than the authors' analysis. The sample records some 120,000 distinct CDR3 sequences, under 65% of which are singletons. The top ten clonotypes cover about 31% of the sample.

Patients chosen for sequencing had shown expansion of CD8+CD57+ cells by flow cytometry. Every patient had severe acquired aplastic anemia, diagnosed using the International Study of Aplastic Anemia and Agranulocytosis and Camitta criteria. No therapy had been received by the patients at the time of blood sampling. TCR repertoires of sorted CD4+ and CD8+ blood T cells from severe aplastic anemia patients and healthy subjects were deep-sequenced in the study. Patients were enrolled in the USA under clinicaltrials.gov protocols 00001620, 01623167, 00001397, 00071045, 00081523 and 00961064. Ficoll-Paque density gradient centrifugation was used to isolate peripheral blood mononuclear cells. Before DNA extraction, CD4+ and CD8+ T cells were sorted with FACS or magnetic beads. This sample stems from a study of CD8+CD57+ T cells in acquired aplastic anemia (dated by TCRdb to the late 2010s). With regard to the full study: On average, sorted CD4+ and CD8+ cells yielded 2.5 to 3.5 ug of extracted DNA, with a range of roughly 0.18 to 30 ug. CD8+CD57+ expansion was defined as a frequency above the mean frequency observed in healthy subjects.

The paper's findings and limits, for the study overall: Between patients and healthy controls, no significant difference in CD8+ Simpson's diversity was found (P=0.060). Roughly 31 CD8+ CDR3 sequences were shared between patients and controls but appeared highly expressed in patients and within their immunodominant clones.

The chain links TRBV24-1 with TRBJ2-5; no confident D gene assignment can be made. This receptor was taken from a human donor with aplastic anemia. Sequencing was carried out using sorted CD4+, CD8+, or CD8+CD57+ T cells (not recorded which) from PBMCs. At the DNA level, the sequence is TGTGCCACCAGTGCTGATTTGGGCGGCCAAGAGACCCAGTACTTC. It specifies CATSADLGGQETQYF.